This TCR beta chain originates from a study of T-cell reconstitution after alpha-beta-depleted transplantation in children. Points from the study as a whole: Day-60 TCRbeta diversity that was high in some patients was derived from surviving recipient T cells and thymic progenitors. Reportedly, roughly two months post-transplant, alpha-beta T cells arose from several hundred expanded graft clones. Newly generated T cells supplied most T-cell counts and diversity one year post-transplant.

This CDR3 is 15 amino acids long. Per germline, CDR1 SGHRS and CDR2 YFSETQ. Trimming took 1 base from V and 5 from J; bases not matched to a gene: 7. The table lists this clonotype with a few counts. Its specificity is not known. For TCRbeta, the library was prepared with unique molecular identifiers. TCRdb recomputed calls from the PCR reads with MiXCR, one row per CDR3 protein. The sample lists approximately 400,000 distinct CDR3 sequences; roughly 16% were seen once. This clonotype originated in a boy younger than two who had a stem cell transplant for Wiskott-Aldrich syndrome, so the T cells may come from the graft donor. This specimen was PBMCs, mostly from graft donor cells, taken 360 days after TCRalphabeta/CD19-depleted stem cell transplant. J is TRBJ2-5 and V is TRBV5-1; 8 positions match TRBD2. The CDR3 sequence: CASSLSLTGGETQYF. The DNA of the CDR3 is TGCGCCAGCAGCTTGTCCCTAACGGGGGGGGAGACCCAGTACTTC.